This T cell receptor beta chain was found in a study of Graves' ophthalmopathy and Graves' hyperthyroidism listed by TCRdb under 2018. Regarding the study in general: Peripheral blood was collected at initial diagnosis, before any treatment. In several hyperthyroidism patients, the T-cell repertoires found in thyroid tissue were compared with those found in blood. In total, 135 blood samples were TCR-sequenced: 40 to 45 ophthalmopathy, around 75 hyperthyroidism and approximately 17 hyperthyroidism-to-ophthalmopathy patients. The study used signatures of the TCR beta repertoire to tell Graves' ophthalmopathy apart from Graves' hyperthyroidism and to predict which patients would progress to ophthalmopathy. An independent validation cohort comprised 18 hyperthyroidism patients and roughly 15 patients who later progressed from hyperthyroidism to ophthalmopathy. To explore V-J signatures that separate ophthalmopathy from hyperthyroidism, a discovery set of about a hundred patients was enrolled, consisting of 43 with ophthalmopathy and some 56 with stable hyperthyroidism. Following sampling, methimazole starting at 30 mg daily was administered to hyperthyroidism patients, and high-dose intravenous methylprednisolone was administered to ophthalmopathy patients. What the authors observed across the whole study: Sample size was not statistically predetermined, and group allocation was not concealed from the investigators. In validation, the model predicted ophthalmopathy progression with about 71% sensitivity and 72.22% specificity; fewer than 15 predicted patients were CT-confirmed with GO in a median of around 6 months. Most of the expanded thyroid clonotypes with a frequency above 0.001 were also detected in blood, and it was suggested that the thyroid immune response may be reflected by blood repertoires. In cross-validation, the 13-signature model distinguished ophthalmopathy from stable hyperthyroidism with about 87% sensitivity and approximately 81% specificity, and in the test set the corresponding values were approximately 80% and 68%.

The ophthalmopathy patients had moderately to severely active disease, with a Clinical Activity Score of 3 or higher, a NOSPECS grade of 4 or higher, and a disease duration of less than 3 months. Patients were excluded if they had other autoimmune diseases, uncontrolled infections, pregnancy or lactation. Clinical symptoms, serum thyroxine, TRAb, thyroid ultrasound and orbital computed tomography were used for diagnosis. PBMCs were isolated from approximately 10 ml of fresh peripheral blood by Ficoll-Paque density gradient centrifugation. Total RNA was extracted with Trizol reagent and quality-checked on an Agilent 2100 Bioanalyzer. The CDR1 and CDR2 encoded by the germline V gene are SGHRS and YFSETQ. The CDR3 runs 13 amino acids, cysteine and phenylalanine included. This entry keeps only the CDR3 DNA: 39 bases, framed from base 1. For repertoire sequencing, TCR beta CDR3 regions were amplified from RNA transcripts. The first round was an RT-PCR using HTBI primers with the Qiagen OneStep RT-PCR kit, and this first round was followed by a second-round multiplex PCR, then size selection and purification. Sequencing of the libraries was carried out on an Illumina HiSeq2000 in paired-end mode with 100 bp reads. Regarding the original processing steps: SOAPnuke was used to process the reads, removing any read that contained adapters or uncalled bases, had a mean Phred below 15, or lacked an exact match to the constant primer or identifier. High-quality paired reads were merged with COPE v1.2.5. Clonotypes were defined as unique nucleotide sequences and were aligned to IMGT TRB V, D and J references using MiTCR v1.1. The analysis was limited to V-J combinations with a frequency above 0.0001, which together covered 99.2% of repertoires. For each V-J combination, a TCR clonal expansion and chaos score was defined as F50 clonal expansion divided by the chaos observed in the TCRdist matrix. Welch's t-statistics and random forest were used to reduce features to about 14 V-J combinations, which were fed into a naive Bayes classifier. The Morisita-Horn index was used to measure how similar the thyroid and blood repertoires were. TCRdb cleaned the public reads at Q25 with fastp, built clones with MiXCR and kept in-frame beta chains. All rows with the same CDR3 protein become a single entry with the most common DNA and genes. TCRdb's processing, not the study's, gives the V and J calls here. For this sample the table gives 600,000 to 700,000 distinct CDR3 sequences, of which just over 40% were detected only once. 3% to 3.5% of the sample goes to the ten largest clones.

A remark on this clonotype: Its recognized antigen is unknown. At one of its ends the junction is not consistent with the germline gene, which may arise from a read error.

This clonotype originated in an adult man with Graves' ophthalmopathy. Sequencing input: peripheral blood. The chain is encoded by TRBV5-1 joined to TRBJ2-7; 9 nucleotides in the junction match TRBD1. The CDR3 amino acid sequence is: CASQTGQGYEQNF. The nucleotides are TGCGCCAGCCAAACGGGACAGGGCTACGAGCAGAACTTC.